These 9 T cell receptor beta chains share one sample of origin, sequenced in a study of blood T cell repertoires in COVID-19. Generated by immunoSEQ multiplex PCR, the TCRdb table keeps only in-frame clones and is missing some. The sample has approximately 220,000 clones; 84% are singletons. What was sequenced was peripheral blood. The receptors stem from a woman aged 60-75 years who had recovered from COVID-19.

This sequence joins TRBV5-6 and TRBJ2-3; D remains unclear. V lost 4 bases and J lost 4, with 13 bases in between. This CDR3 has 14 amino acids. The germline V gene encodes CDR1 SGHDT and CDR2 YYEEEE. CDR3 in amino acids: CASSPLLGADTQYF. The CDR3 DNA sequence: TGTGCCAGCAGCCCGCTTCTAGGCGCAGATACGCAGTATTTT.

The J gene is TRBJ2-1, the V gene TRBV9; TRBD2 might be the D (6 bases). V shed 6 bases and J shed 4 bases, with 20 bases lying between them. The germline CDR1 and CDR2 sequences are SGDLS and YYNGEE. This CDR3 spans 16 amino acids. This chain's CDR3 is CASTDKLSGLYNEQFF. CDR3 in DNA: TGTGCCAGCACCGACAAACTTAGCGGTCTATACAATGAGCAGTTCTTC.

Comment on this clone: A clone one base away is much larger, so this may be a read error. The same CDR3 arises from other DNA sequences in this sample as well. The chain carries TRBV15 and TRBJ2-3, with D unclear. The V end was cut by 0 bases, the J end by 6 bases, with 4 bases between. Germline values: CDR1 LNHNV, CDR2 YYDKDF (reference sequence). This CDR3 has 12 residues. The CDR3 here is CATSRDQDTQYF. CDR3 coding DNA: TGTGCCACCAGCAGAGATCAGGATACGCAGTATTTT.

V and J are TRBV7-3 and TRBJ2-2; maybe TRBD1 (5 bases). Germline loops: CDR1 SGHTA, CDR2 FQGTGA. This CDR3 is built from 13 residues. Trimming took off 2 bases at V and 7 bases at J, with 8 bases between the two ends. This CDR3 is CASSLQGDGELFF. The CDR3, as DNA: TGTGCCAGCAGCTTACAAGGGGACGGGGAGCTGTTTTTT.

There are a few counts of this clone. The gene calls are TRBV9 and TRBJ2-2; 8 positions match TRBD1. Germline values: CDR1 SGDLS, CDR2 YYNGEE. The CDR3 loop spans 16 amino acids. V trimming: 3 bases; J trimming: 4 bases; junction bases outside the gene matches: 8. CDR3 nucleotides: TGTGCCAGCAGCGAAATTCGGGACAGGTCCACCGGGGAGCTGTTTTTT. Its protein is CASSEIRDRSTGELFF.

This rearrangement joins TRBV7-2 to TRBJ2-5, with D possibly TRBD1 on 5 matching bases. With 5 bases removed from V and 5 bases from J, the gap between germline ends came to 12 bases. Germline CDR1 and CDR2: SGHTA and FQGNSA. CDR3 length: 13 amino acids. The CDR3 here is CASSKRQTETQYF. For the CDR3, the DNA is TGTGCCAGCAGCAAAAGACAGACGGAGACCCAGTACTTC.

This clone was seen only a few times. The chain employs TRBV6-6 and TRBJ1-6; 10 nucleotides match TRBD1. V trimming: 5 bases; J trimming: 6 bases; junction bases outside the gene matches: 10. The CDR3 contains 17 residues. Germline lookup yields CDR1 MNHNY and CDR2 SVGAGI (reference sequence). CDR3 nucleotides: TGTGCCAGCAGTCACCTAGGGAGGACAGGGGGTAATTCACCCCTCCACTTT. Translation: CASSHLGRTGGNSPLHF.

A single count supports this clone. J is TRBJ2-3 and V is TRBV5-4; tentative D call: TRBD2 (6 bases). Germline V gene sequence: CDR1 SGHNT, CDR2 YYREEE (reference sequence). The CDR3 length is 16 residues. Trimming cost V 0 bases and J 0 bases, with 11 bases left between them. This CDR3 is CASSLEAGLSTDTQYF. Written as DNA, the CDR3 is TGTGCCAGCAGCTTGGAAGCGGGTCTAAGCACAGATACGCAGTATTTT.

CDR3 in DNA: TGTGCCAGCAGGGACAGGGGGCTGTACGAGCAGTACTTC. This translates into CASRDRGLYEQYF. The chain recombines TRBV6-4 with TRBJ2-7; 11 bases align to TRBD1. The CDR3 is 13 amino acids. Looked up from germline, CDR1 is MRHNA and CDR2 is SNTAGT. With 6 bases clipped from V and 4 bases from J, the junction kept 2 bases outside the gene matches.